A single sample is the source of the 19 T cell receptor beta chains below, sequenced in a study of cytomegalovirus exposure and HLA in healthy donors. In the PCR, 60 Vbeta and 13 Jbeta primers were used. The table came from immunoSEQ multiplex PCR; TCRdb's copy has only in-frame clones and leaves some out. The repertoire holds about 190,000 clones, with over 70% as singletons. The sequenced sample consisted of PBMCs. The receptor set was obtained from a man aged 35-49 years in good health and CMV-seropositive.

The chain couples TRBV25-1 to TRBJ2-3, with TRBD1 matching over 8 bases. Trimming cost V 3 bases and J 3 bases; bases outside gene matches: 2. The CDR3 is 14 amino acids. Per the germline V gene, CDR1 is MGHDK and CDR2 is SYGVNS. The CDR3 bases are TGTGCCAGCAGTGATACAGGGGGAACAGATACGCAGTATTTT. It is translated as CASSDTGGTDTQYF.

In DNA form, the CDR3 reads TGTGCCAGCAGCTACAGGACAGGCAGGGATACGCAGTATTTT. This sequence encodes CASSYRTGRDTQYF. The gene calls are TRBV6-5 and TRBJ2-3; TRBD1 agrees at 7 bases. The CDR3 loop spans 14 amino acids. V was clipped by 6 bases and J by 6 bases; unmatched bases: 9. The germline V gene has CDR1 MNHEY and CDR2 SVGAGI.

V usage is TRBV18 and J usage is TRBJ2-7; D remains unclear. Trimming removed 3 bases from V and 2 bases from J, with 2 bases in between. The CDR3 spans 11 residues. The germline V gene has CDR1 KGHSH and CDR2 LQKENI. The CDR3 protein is CASSPTYEQYF. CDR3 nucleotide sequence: TGTGCCAGCTCACCCACCTACGAGCAGTACTTC.

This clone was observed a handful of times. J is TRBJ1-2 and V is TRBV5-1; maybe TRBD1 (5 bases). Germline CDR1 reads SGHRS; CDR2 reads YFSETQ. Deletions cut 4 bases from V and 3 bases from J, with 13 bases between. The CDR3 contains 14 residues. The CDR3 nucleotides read TGCGCCAGCAGCACAGGCCCTCCGGACTATGGCTACACCTTC. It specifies CASSTGPPDYGYTF.

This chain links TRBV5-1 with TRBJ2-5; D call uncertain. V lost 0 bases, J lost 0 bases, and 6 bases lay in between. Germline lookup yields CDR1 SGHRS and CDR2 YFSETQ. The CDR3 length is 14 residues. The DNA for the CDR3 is TGCGCCAGCAGCTTGGCCAAAAACCAAGAGACCCAGTACTTC. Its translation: CASSLAKNQETQYF.

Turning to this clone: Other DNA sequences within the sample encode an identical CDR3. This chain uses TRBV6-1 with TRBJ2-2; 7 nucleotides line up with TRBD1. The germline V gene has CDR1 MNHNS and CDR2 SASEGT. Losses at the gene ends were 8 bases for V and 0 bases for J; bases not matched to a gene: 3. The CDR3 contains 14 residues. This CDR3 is CASPGTANTGELFF. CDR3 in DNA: TGTGCCAGCCCAGGGACAGCGAACACCGGGGAGCTGTTTTTT.

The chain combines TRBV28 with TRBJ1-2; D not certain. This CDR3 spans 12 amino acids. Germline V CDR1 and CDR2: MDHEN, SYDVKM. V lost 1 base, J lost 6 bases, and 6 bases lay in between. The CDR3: CASSLSRDGYTF. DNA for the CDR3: TGTGCCAGCAGTTTATCTCGGGATGGCTACACCTTC.

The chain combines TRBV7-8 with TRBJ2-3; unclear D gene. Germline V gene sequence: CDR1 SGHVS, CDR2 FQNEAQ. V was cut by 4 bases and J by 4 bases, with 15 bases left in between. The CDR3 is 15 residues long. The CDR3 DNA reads TGTGCCAGCAGCTCCCAGCCGAGGAGCGCAGATACGCAGTATTTT. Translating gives CASSSQPRSADTQYF.

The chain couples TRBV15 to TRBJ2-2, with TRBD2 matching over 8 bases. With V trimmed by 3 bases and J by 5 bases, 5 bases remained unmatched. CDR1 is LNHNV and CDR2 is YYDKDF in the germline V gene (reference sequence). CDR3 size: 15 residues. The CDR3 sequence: CATSRLAGGTGELFF. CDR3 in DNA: TGTGCCACCAGCAGGCTAGCGGGCGGAACCGGGGAGCTGTTTTTT.

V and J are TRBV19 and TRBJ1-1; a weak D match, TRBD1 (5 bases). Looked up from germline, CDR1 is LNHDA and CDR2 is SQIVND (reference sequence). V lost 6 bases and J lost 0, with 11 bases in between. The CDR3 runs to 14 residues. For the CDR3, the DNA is TGTGCCAGTAGAACCGGACACATGAACACTGAAGCTTTCTTT. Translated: CASRTGHMNTEAFF.

CDR3 region: CASSKQGLGQPQHF. Written as DNA, the CDR3 is TGTGCCAGTAGCAAACAGGGGTTAGGTCAGCCCCAGCATTTT. The chain is built from TRBV19 and TRBJ1-5; 7 bases match TRBD1. V lost 6 bases and J lost 6; bases outside the gene matches: 8. CDR1 is LNHDA, CDR2 SQIVND, per germline (reference sequence). The CDR3 is 14 amino acids.

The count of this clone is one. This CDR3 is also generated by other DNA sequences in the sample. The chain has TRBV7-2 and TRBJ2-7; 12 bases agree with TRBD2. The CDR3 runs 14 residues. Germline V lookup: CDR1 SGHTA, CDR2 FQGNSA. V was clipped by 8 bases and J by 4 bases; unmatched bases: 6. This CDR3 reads CASSLAGGPYEQYF. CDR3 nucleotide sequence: TGTGCCAGCTCTCTAGCGGGAGGGCCTTACGAGCAGTACTTC.

CDR3 protein: CASSLGTGATTF. The DNA for the CDR3 is TGTGCCAGCAGCTTGGGGACAGGGGCGACCACCTTC. The chain employs TRBV7-9 and TRBJ1-2, with 10 bases identical to TRBD1. CDR1 and CDR2 (germline): SEHNR, FQNEAQ (reference sequence). The CDR3 sequence is 12 residues long. Germline trimming cut 3 bases from V and 13 bases from J; bases unmatched to any gene: 5.

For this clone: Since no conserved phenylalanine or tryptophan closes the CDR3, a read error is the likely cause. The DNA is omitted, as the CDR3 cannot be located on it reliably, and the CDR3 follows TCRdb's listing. The CDR3 protein is CASSQAGTDADGE. The V and J genes are TRBV5-6 and TRBJ1-1; the table names TRBD1, a call not compared with the DNA. Germline V lookup: CDR1 SGHDT, CDR2 YYEEEE. The CDR3 contains 13 residues when both ends are counted.

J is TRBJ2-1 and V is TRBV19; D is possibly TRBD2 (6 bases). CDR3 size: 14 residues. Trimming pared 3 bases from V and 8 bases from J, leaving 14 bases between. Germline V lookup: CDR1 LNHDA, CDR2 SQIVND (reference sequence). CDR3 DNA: TGTGCCAGTAGTATCAAACGGGAGAGTTATGAGCAGTTCTTC. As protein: CASSIKRESYEQFF.

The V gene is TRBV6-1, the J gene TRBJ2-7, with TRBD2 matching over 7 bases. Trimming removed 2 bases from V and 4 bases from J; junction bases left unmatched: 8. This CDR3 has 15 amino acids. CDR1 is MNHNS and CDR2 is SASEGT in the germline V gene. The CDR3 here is CASSERPQGGYEQYF. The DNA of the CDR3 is TGTGCCAGCAGTGAAAGGCCCCAGGGAGGGTACGAGCAGTACTTC.

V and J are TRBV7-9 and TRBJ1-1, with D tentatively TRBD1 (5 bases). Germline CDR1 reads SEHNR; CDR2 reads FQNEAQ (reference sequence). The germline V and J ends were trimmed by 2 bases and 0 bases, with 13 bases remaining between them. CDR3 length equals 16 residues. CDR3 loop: CASSLPGGTMNTEAFF. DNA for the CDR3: TGTGCCAGCAGCTTACCCGGGGGAACCATGAACACTGAAGCTTTCTTT.

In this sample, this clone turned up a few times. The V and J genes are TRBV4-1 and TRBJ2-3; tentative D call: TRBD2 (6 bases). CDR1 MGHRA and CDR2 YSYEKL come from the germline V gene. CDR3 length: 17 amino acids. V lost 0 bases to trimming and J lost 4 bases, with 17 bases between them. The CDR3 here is CASSQEEGGVGADTQYF. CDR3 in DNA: TGCGCCAGCAGCCAAGAGGAAGGCGGGGTGGGGGCAGATACGCAGTATTTT.

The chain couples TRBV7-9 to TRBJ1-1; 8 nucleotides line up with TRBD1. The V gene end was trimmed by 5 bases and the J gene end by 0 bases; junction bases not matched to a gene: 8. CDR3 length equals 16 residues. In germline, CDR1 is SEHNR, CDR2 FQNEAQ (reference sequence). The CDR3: CASSPRGLELNTEAFF. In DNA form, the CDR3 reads TGTGCCAGCAGCCCCAGGGGGCTCGAACTGAACACTGAAGCTTTCTTT.